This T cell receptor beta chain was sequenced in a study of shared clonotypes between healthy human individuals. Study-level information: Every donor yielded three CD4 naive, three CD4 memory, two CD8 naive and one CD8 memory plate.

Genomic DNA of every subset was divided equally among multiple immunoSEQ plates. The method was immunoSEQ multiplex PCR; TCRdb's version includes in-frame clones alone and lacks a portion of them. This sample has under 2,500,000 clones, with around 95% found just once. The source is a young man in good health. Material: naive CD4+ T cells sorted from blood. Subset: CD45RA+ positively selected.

Here the CDR3 DNA reads TGTGCCAGCAGTCCCGGACAGGTTGGCGATCAGCCCCAGCATTTT. It yields the protein CASSPGQVGDQPQHF. The chain is built from TRBV28 and TRBJ1-5; TRBD1 matches at 7 bases. The germline CDR1 and CDR2 sequences are MDHEN and SYDVKM. Trimming cost V 5 bases and J 5 bases; bases outside gene matches: 9. The CDR3 spans 15 residues.